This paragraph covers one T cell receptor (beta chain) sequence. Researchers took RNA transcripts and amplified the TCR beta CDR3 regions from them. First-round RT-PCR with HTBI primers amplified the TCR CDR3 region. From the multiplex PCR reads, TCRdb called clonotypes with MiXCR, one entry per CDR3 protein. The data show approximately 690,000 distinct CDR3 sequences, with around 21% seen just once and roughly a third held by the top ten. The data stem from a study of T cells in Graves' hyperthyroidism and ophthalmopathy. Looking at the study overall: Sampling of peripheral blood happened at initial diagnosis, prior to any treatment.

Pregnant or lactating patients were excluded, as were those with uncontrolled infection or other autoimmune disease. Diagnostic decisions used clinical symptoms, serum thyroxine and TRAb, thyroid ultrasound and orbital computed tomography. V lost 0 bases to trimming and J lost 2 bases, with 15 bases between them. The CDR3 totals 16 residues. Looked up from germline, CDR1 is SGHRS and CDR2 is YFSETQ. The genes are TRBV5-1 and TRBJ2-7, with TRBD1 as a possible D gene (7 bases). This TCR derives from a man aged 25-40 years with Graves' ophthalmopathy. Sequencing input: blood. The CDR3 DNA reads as TGCGCCAGCAGCTTGGCCAGCAGGGGGGCCACCTACGAGCAGTACTTC. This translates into CASSLASRGATYEQYF.